The entry below gives a single T cell receptor (beta chain) sequence along with its context. The antigen remains unidentified. CD45RA-negative memory and CD45RA+ naive subsets were split from the CD4+ cells. The data are from a study of shared clonotypes between healthy human individuals. Overall study results and limits: Generation of non-shared clonotypes was less probable than generation of clonotypes shared by all four donors. It was only blood that was sampled, and tissue repertoires likely differ.

The CDR3 is 13 amino acids. V gave up 5 bases and J gave up 8 bases, with 15 bases separating them. Germline V gives CDR1 MNHEY, CDR2 SMNVEV (reference sequence). Clones were sequenced by immunoSEQ multiplex PCR, and TCRdb holds only the in-frame ones, with some missing. Of nearly 750,000 clones in the sample, 72% were seen once. The origin of this receptor is a woman in her thirties in good health. The rearrangement links TRBV27 to TRBJ1-2; no definite D call. What was sequenced was memory CD4+ T cells sorted from blood. Subset noted: CD45RA-negative fraction. CDR3 nucleotide sequence: TGTGCCAGCAGTCCGACACCCCCTATGGGCTACACCTTC. Its protein is CASSPTPPMGYTF.